These 13 T cell receptor beta chains originate from one sample sequenced in a study of OX40 agonist ivuxolimab in advanced cancers. TCRdb's copy holds only in-frame clones and misses some; the assay was immunoSEQ multiplex PCR. Here the sample spans over 3,000 clones, about 70% being singletons. The starting material was CD4+ or CD8+ T cells sorted from blood, obtained in a trial of the OX40 agonist ivuxolimab. Source of these receptors: an adult with an advanced solid tumor such as melanoma, head and neck, liver or kidney cancer.

Remarks on this clone: A far larger clone is only one base removed, so a read error is likely. This chain links TRBV5-1 with TRBJ1-4; D unclear. Germline V lookup: CDR1 SGHRS, CDR2 YFSETQ. This CDR3 is built from 16 residues. Trimming stripped 2 bases from V and 0 bases from J, with 11 bases between. This chain's CDR3 is CASSLVGVTTNEKLFF. Written as DNA, the CDR3 is TGCGCCAGCAGCTTAGTTGGGGTCACAACTAATGAAAAACTGTTTTTT.

This clone has a handful of counts. V gene TRBV7-4 combines with J gene TRBJ2-1, with TRBD2 identical over 7 bases. V lost 6 bases and J lost 8; bases outside the gene matches: 10. The CDR3 spans 14 residues. Germline-derived CDR1 and CDR2 are SGHVT and SQSDAQ. CDR3 sequence reads: CASSLGLNYDEQFF. CDR3 sequence (DNA): TGTGCCAGCAGTCTGGGACTAAATTACGATGAGCAGTTCTTC.

The chain couples TRBV6-1 to TRBJ2-7; D perhaps matches TRBD1 (6 bases). Trimming removed 2 bases from V and 4 bases from J, with 15 bases in between. CDR1 and CDR2 from the germline V gene are MNHNS and SASEGT. There are 15 residues in the CDR3. The CDR3 bases are TGTGCCAGCAGTGAACGGACAGCCCCAGGTTACGAGCAGTACTTC. Translated, it gives CASSERTAPGYEQYF.

The rearrangement uses TRBV6-5 and TRBJ2-1, with TRBD1 matching 10 bases. The CDR3 covers 15 residues. Trimming removed 6 bases from V and 4 bases from J; junction bases left unmatched: 6. Germline-derived CDR1 and CDR2 are MNHEY and SVGAGI. The CDR3 DNA reads TGTGCCAGCAGACAGGACAGGGGGATGTACAATGAGCAGTTCTTC. It translates to CASRQDRGMYNEQFF.

The V call is TRBV11-2, the J call TRBJ1-2, with a weak D call TRBD1 (5 bases). The germline gives CDR1 SGHAT, CDR2 FQNNGV. Trimming left V 3 bases short and J 6 bases short, with 17 bases between. The CDR3 is 15 amino acids. CDR3 in amino acids: CASSLPGTPVDGYTF. The CDR3 DNA reads as TGTGCCAGCAGCTTGCCCGGGACCCCCGTGGATGGCTACACCTTC.

To note about this clone: The identical CDR3 is also encoded by other nucleotide sequences in the sample. The chain links TRBV5-1 to TRBJ2-7; TRBD2 agrees at 7 bases. The junction had 2 bases not matched to a gene; V was cut back by 0 bases and J by 2 bases. This CDR3 spans 14 amino acids. CDR1 SGHRS and CDR2 YFSETQ come from the germline V gene. The CDR3 DNA reads TGCGCCAGCAGCTTGGTGGGGGGGGCCTACGAGCAGTACTTC. It codes for CASSLVGGAYEQYF.

The chain employs TRBV2 and TRBJ2-1, with D perhaps being TRBD1 or TRBD2 (5 bases each). The CDR3 length is 13 residues. Germline lookup yields CDR1 SNHLY and CDR2 FYNNEI. Trimming stripped 7 bases from V and 8 bases from J, with 15 bases between. CDR3 in amino acids: CASIQGPGDEQFF. In DNA form, the CDR3 reads TGTGCCAGCATCCAGGGACCCGGGGATGAGCAGTTCTTC.

The CDR3 DNA reads as TGTGCCAGCAGTGATGAGGTAGGGTTCAATCAGCCCCAGCATTTT. It codes for CASSDEVGFNQPQHF. The rearrangement uses TRBV2 and TRBJ1-5, with D unresolved. The ends were cut back, 3 bases at V and 3 bases at J, with 12 bases in the middle. Germline CDR1 and CDR2: SNHLY and FYNNEI. This CDR3 contains 15 residues.

This clone was seen a handful of times. The J gene is TRBJ1-1, the V gene TRBV7-9, with 8 bases identical to TRBD1. This CDR3 spans 13 amino acids. Trimming at V came to 10 bases and at J to 4 bases, leaving 8 bases not matched to a gene. The germline CDR1 and CDR2 sequences are SEHNR and FQNEAQ (reference sequence). The CDR3 DNA follows: TGTGCCATCGACAGGGGTAGTAGCACTGAAGCTTTCTTT. Translation gives CAIDRGSSTEAFF.

This chain uses TRBV18 with TRBJ1-1, with a possible D match to TRBD1 (6 bases). Trimming pared 6 bases from V and 4 bases from J, leaving 15 bases between. Germline CDR1 KGHSH, CDR2 LQKENI. The CDR3 totals 14 residues. CDR3 loop: CASSYREGGTEAFF. CDR3 nucleotide sequence: TGTGCCAGCTCTTACAGGGAAGGAGGCACTGAAGCTTTCTTT.

This clone was seen only a few times. The gene calls are TRBV9 and TRBJ2-2; 7 bases map to TRBD1. Germline V CDR1 and CDR2: SGDLS, YYNGEE. The V segment lost 3 bases and the J segment 1 base; nucleotides outside the gene matches: 9. The CDR3 is made up of 17 amino acids. The CDR3 DNA reads TGTGCCAGCAGCGCCCGGGACAGACCCATGAACACCGGGGAGCTGTTTTTT. Its translation: CASSARDRPMNTGELFF.

The table lists this clone with a count of one. V usage is TRBV10-1 and J usage is TRBJ2-5; a weak D match, TRBD1 (6 bases). This CDR3 is 15 amino acids long. CDR1 is WNHNN, CDR2 SYGVQD, per germline (reference sequence). V was trimmed by 2 bases and J by 5 bases, leaving 15 bases between them. CDR3 in DNA: TGCGCCAGCAGTGAGACAGGGAATACCCAGGAGACCCAGTACTTC. It specifies CASSETGNTQETQYF.

V and J are TRBV19 and TRBJ1-1; the D gene is possibly TRBD1 (5 bases). V was pared by 9 bases and J by 2 bases, with 7 bases between. Germline lookup yields CDR1 LNHDA and CDR2 SQIVND (reference sequence). This CDR3 region has 11 residues. CDR3 coding DNA: TGTGCCAGCGGGGGAAACACTGAAGCTTTCTTT. Translation: CASGGNTEAFF.